These T cell receptor beta chains were read from a single sample in a study of blood T cell repertoires in COVID-19. Sequencing was performed with immunoSEQ multiplex PCR; in TCRdb, only in-frame clones are kept and a portion is missing. The data hold under 200,000 clones, with approximately 83% observed a single time. Sample: peripheral blood. Source of these receptors: a human donor in a cohort sampled during active COVID-19. Both conserved end residues are part of each CDR3. D genes are given only for firm matches. The listing skips clone size in some rows; elsewhere it reads once, few, many or a size class.

j_gene,v_gene,abundance,d_gene,CDR3nt,CDR3aa
TRBJ2-7,TRBV2,NA,NA,TGTGCCAGCAGAGTAGACAGTTCCTACGAGCAGTACTTC,CASRVDSSYEQYF
TRBJ2-3,TRBV10-3,NA,NA,TGTGCCATCAGTGAGTACAGAGACACAGATACGCAGTATTTT,CAISEYRDTDTQYF
TRBJ2-5,TRBV11-3,NA,TRBD2,TGTGCCAGCAGCGCCGCCGGGACTAGCGGTCAAGAGACCCAGTACTTC,CASSAAGTSGQETQYF
TRBJ2-2,TRBV6-6,NA,NA,TGTGCCAGCAGTCGGGACTTAAGCACCGGGGAGCTGTTTTTT,CASSRDLSTGELFF
TRBJ1-2,TRBV19,NA,TRBD1,TGTGCCAGTAGTATCCGGGACAGCGTCTCTAACTATGGCTACACCTTC,CASSIRDSVSNYGYTF
TRBJ2-7,TRBV4-3,NA,TRBD1,TGCGCCAGCAGCTCCCCCGGGGCAGGGGGTCGGTACGAGCAGTACTTC,CASSSPGAGGRYEQYF
TRBJ1-1,TRBV2,NA,TRBD1,TGTGCCAGCAGTGACGGGACAGGGAACACTGAAGCTTTCTTT,CASSDGTGNTEAFF
TRBJ2-7,TRBV7-5,NA,NA,TGTGCCAGAAGCCCCGGGGGACTAGGTTACGAGCAGTACTTC,CARSPGGLGYEQYF
TRBJ2-1,TRBV12-3/TRBV12-4,NA,TRBD1,TGTGCCAGCACCCTGACAGGGGTGAATGAGCAGTTCTTC,CASTLTGVNEQFF
TRBJ2-4,TRBV19,NA,TRBD1,TGTGCCAGTAGTCCCCCGACAGGGAACATTCAGTACTTC,CASSPPTGNIQYF
TRBJ2-1,TRBV6-5,once,TRBD1,TGTGCCAGCAGGCCGGGACAGGGAAACAATGAGCAGTTCTTC,CASRPGQGNNEQFF
TRBJ2-7,TRBV3-1/TRBV3-2,NA,NA,TGTGCCAGCAGCCAGGGTGGGGCCCCCTACGAGCAGTACTTC,CASSQGGAPYEQYF
TRBJ2-6,TRBV6-5,NA,NA,TGTGCCAGCAGTTACGACACCTCTGGGGCCAACGTCCTGACTTTC,CASSYDTSGANVLTF
TRBJ2-7,TRBV6-5,NA,TRBD1,TGTGCCAGCAGTCAGACAGGGAACGAGCAGTACTTC,CASSQTGNEQYF
TRBJ1-2,TRBV6-2/TRBV6-3,NA,TRBD1,TGTGCCAGCAGCCCTACCGGGACAGCCCTCGTGGGCTATGGCTACACCTTC,CASSPTGTALVGYGYTF
TRBJ2-1,TRBV4-1,few,NA,TGCGCCAGCAGCCAAGATCGCCTTAGTGATGAGCAGTTCTTC,CASSQDRLSDEQFF
TRBJ1-2,TRBV14,NA,NA,TGTGCCAGCAGCCGGGAGCCCAACTATGGCTACACCTTC,CASSREPNYGYTF
TRBJ1-5,TRBV10-3,NA,NA,TGTGCCGCCTCCCGCGGGGGCAGCAATCAGCCCCAGCATTTT,CAASRGGSNQPQHF
TRBJ2-3,TRBV7-2,NA,NA,TGTGCCAGCAGCTTATTGGACTTCCCCACAGATACGCAGTATTTT,CASSLLDFPTDTQYF
TRBJ1-2,TRBV27,NA,TRBD1,TGTGCCAGCAGTTCACCGACTCGGACAGGGCCTGGCTATGGCTACACCTTC,CASSSPTRTGPGYGYTF
TRBJ2-7,TRBV28,NA,NA,TGTGCCAGCAGTTCGGATCCCCAGGGGTTGGACGAGCAGTACTTC,CASSSDPQGLDEQYF
TRBJ1-6,TRBV20-1,NA,TRBD1,TGCAGTGCTAGTCCCGATGGGACAGGTCTTAATTCACCCCTCCACTTT,CSASPDGTGLNSPLHF
TRBJ1-5,TRBV24-1,NA,NA,TGTGCCACCAGTGAGACTGGGGGGAATCAGCCCCAGCATTTT,CATSETGGNQPQHF
TRBJ2-7,TRBV6-4,once,NA,TGTGCCAGCAAACCCGACGGGGATTACTACGAGCAGTACTTC,CASKPDGDYYEQYF
TRBJ1-2,TRBV3-1/TRBV3-2,once,NA,TGTGCCAGCAGCCACGGGTGGGAGGACTATGGCTACACCTTC,CASSHGWEDYGYTF
TRBJ2-7,TRBV23-1,NA,NA,TGCGCCAGCAGTCCCCGGGAGAGGGAGTGCTCCTACGAGCAGTACTTC,CASSPRERECSYEQYF
TRBJ2-1,TRBV7-2,NA,TRBD2,TGTGCCAGCAGCGCCATAGCGGGGAGCTCCTACAATGAGCAGTTCTTC,CASSAIAGSSYNEQFF
TRBJ2-1,TRBV5-4,NA,TRBD2,TGTGCCAGCAGCGGGACTAGCGGGTCCTACAATGAGCAGTTCTTC,CASSGTSGSYNEQFF
TRBJ1-5,TRBV19,NA,NA,TGTGCCAGTAGTACGACAGACCATCAGCCCCAGCATTTT,CASSTTDHQPQHF
TRBJ2-3,TRBV28,NA,NA,TGTGCCTCAGGGGCAGGGGGCACAGATACGCAGTATTTT,CASGAGGTDTQYF
TRBJ1-2,TRBV7-3,NA,NA,TGTGCCAGCAGCAAAGACAATAACTATGGCTACACCTTC,CASSKDNNYGYTF
TRBJ1-4,TRBV5-1,NA,TRBD1,TGCGCCAGCAGCTCATACAGGGGAACTAATGAAAAACTGTTTTTT,CASSSYRGTNEKLFF
TRBJ2-7,TRBV5-1,once,NA,TGCGCCAGCAGCTTAGGGGACAACTCCTACGAGCAGTACTTC,CASSLGDNSYEQYF
TRBJ2-2,TRBV5-8,few,NA,TGTGCCAGCAGCTTGGGGACACACAAGAACACCGGGGAGCTGTTTTTT,CASSLGTHKNTGELFF
TRBJ1-4,TRBV6-2/TRBV6-3,once,NA,TGTGCCAGCAGCCCCGGCCCCCCCGGGAGGGGGTTTAATGAAAAACTGTTTTTT,CASSPGPPGRGFNEKLFF
TRBJ2-1,TRBV27,NA,NA,TGTGCCAGCGGCGTCACGAGGGCTCGGGATGAGCAGTTCTTC,CASGVTRARDEQFF
TRBJ1-1,TRBV7-2,NA,NA,TGTGCCAGCAGCCAACCCTACGACACCAGGGAAGCTTTCTTT,CASSQPYDTREAFF
TRBJ1-6,TRBV4-3,NA,NA,TGCGCCAGCAGCCAGTCAGGTGACAATAATTCACCCCTCCACTTT,CASSQSGDNNSPLHF
TRBJ2-5,TRBV5-1,NA,TRBD2,TGCGCCAGCGCTCCCTCGGACGGGGGGAGAGAGACCCAGTACTTC,CASAPSDGGRETQYF
TRBJ1-4,TRBV9,NA,NA,TGTGCCAGCAGCGTAGGAGCGACAGTAACTAATGAAAAACTGTTTTTT,CASSVGATVTNEKLFF
TRBJ2-7,TRBV7-2,NA,TRBD2,TGTGCCAGCAGCTCCCGTTCCAGCGGGGGGGCCTACGAGCAGTACTTC,CASSSRSSGGAYEQYF
TRBJ1-1,TRBV6-5,once,NA,TGTGCCAGCAGTTTTTCCAGGGCTATGAACACTGAAGCTTTCTTT,CASSFSRAMNTEAFF
TRBJ2-3,TRBV9,NA,TRBD1,TGTGCCAGCAGCGTAGAAGGACAGGGGAAATTCACAGATACGCAGTATTTT,CASSVEGQGKFTDTQYF
TRBJ1-1,TRBV10-1,NA,TRBD1,TGCGCCAGCAGTGAGTTCGGGACAGGCTACACTGAAGCTTTCTTT,CASSEFGTGYTEAFF
TRBJ2-4,TRBV4-2,NA,TRBD2,TGTGCCAGCAGCCAAGATTCTGCTAGCGGAAACATTCAGTACTTC,CASSQDSASGNIQYF
TRBJ1-2,TRBV19,NA,TRBD1,TGTGCCAGTAGTATTCAGGACAGGGCCTATGGCTACACCTTC,CASSIQDRAYGYTF
TRBJ1-2,TRBV7-9,NA,TRBD1,TGTGCCAGCAGCTTGTCACAGGGGTTCTATGGCTACACCTTC,CASSLSQGFYGYTF
TRBJ1-2,TRBV18,NA,TRBD1,TGTGCCAGCTCACCCCGGGACAGCTATGGCTACACCTTC,CASSPRDSYGYTF
TRBJ1-4,TRBV7-2,NA,NA,TGTGCCAGCAGCACGGGACTTAATGAAAAACTGTTTTTT,CASSTGLNEKLFF
TRBJ2-1,TRBV28,NA,TRBD2,TGTGCCAGCAGTTTAGCGGCTAGCGGATACAATGAGCAGTTCTTC,CASSLAASGYNEQFF
TRBJ2-3,TRBV6-2/TRBV6-3,NA,TRBD2,TGTGCCAGCAGTTACTCCCGGGAGGGCCCGGCTAGCACAGATACGCAGTATTTT,CASSYSREGPASTDTQYF
TRBJ1-5,TRBV6-6,few,NA,TGTGCCAGCAGTTCCGGGTCAGCTACTTACAATCAGCCCCAGCATTTT,CASSSGSATYNQPQHF
TRBJ1-1,TRBV7-8,NA,NA,TGTGCCAGCAGCTTTCAGGGCCGGGGGATCACTGAAGCTTTCTTT,CASSFQGRGITEAFF
TRBJ1-2,TRBV6-5,NA,NA,TGTGCCAGCAGTTACTCCCTGACAGGCTATGGCTACACCTTC,CASSYSLTGYGYTF
TRBJ1-3,TRBV9,NA,NA,TGTGCCAGCAGCGCCTCCCGGGTATCTGGAAACACCATATATTTT,CASSASRVSGNTIYF
TRBJ2-7,TRBV10-3,NA,TRBD1,TGTGCCATCAGTGCCGGACAGGGAGTCTACGAGCAGTACTTC,CAISAGQGVYEQYF
TRBJ2-3,TRBV7-2,NA,TRBD2,TGTGCCAGCGGTGCCCTGACTGGGAGGGTTACAGATACGCAGTATTTT,CASGALTGRVTDTQYF
TRBJ1-1,TRBV3-1/TRBV3-2,NA,TRBD1,TGTGCCAGCAGCCAAAAAAGAGGGGGACAGGCAGAAGCTTTCTTT,CASSQKRGGQAEAFF